The 8 T cell receptor beta chains reported below all come from one sample, sequenced in a study of post-analysis software for immune sequencing data. No antigens are known for them. Prepared libraries of TCR beta cDNA carried unique molecular identifiers. MiXCR, run by TCRdb on the PCR reads, gives a single entry per CDR3 protein. The sample records some 890,000 distinct CDR3 sequences, roughly half being singletons. Study findings and constraints: Controls showed lower frequencies than patients for several TRBV segments, and TRBV5-6, TRBV5-1 and TRBV20-1 were among these.

Sequencing used blood. The receptors stem from a girl aged 10-17 years with multiple sclerosis.

On this clonotype itself: One end of the junction fails to match germline, which may point to a read error. The chain employs TRBV9 and TRBJ2-6, with a tentative D call TRBD2 (5 bases). Per the germline V gene, CDR1 is SGDLS and CDR2 is YYNGEE. The CDR3 sequence is 17 residues long. CDR3 sequence: CASSVPHDGSGANVLTF. The CDR3 DNA sequence: TGTGCCAGTAGCGTACCCCATGACGGCTCTGGGGCCAACGTCCTGACTTTC.

The V and J genes are TRBV29-1 and TRBJ1-2; unclear D gene. From germline, CDR1 is SQVTM and CDR2 ANQGSEA. The V end was cut by 3 bases, the J end by 1 base, with 12 bases between. The CDR3 contains 14 residues. DNA of the CDR3: TGCAGCGTTGATTTCGGGAGCAATAACTATGGCTACACCTTC. Translation: CSVDFGSNNYGYTF.

The rearrangement uses TRBV5-1 and TRBJ1-2; 8 nucleotides align to TRBD1. Germline assignment: CDR1 SGHRS and CDR2 YFSETQ. The CDR3 runs 15 residues. The V and J ends lost 2 bases and 4 bases, in that order; junction bases with no gene match: 7. For the CDR3, the DNA is TGCGCCAGCAGCTTTCCGGGACAGGCGAGCTATGGCTACACCTTC. This encodes CASSFPGQASYGYTF.

The J gene is TRBJ2-5, the V gene TRBV6-2 or TRBV6-3; D is tentatively TRBD1 or TRBD2 (5 bases each). The V and J ends lost 6 bases and 3 bases respectively, with 14 bases between them. Germline CDR1 reads MNHEY; CDR2 reads SVGEGT. The CDR3 extends over 14 amino acids. Written as DNA, the CDR3 is TGTGCCAGCAGGCGTGGGACGCCTAAAGAGACCCAGTACTTC. Its protein is CASRRGTPKETQYF.

The chain carries TRBV10-3 and TRBJ2-1; D is possibly TRBD1 or TRBD2 (5 bases each). This CDR3 is 13 amino acids long. Germline CDR1 is ENHRY and CDR2 is SYGVKD. The V gene lost 0 bases and the J gene lost 15 bases, with 15 bases spanning the gap. CDR3 sequence reads: CAISESPGPLRFF. CDR3 coding DNA: TGTGCCATCAGTGAGTCCCCGGGACCCCTTCGGTTCTTC.

This clonotype occurred a few times. The V gene is TRBV29-1, the J gene TRBJ1-4, with 7 positions matching TRBD1. This CDR3 has 13 amino acids. Germline values: CDR1 SQVTM, CDR2 ANQGSEA. J was trimmed by 9 bases and V by 6 bases; bases with no gene match: 10. CDR3 region: CSVLKQGTKKLFF. CDR3 sequence (DNA): TGCAGCGTCCTAAAACAGGGGACGAAAAAACTGTTTTTT.

Points on this clonotype: One base away lies a much larger clone, so this may be a sequencing read error. The chain carries TRBV27 and TRBJ1-5, with D possibly matching TRBD1 (6 bases). V was pared by 2 bases and J by 0 bases, with 8 bases between. This CDR3 is 15 amino acids long. Germline V gene lookup returns CDR1 MNHEY and CDR2 SMNVEV (reference sequence). The chain's CDR3 is CASSLTGNSNQPQHF. The CDR3 DNA reads TGTGCCAGCAGTTTAACAGGGAATAGCAATCAGCCCCAGCATTTT.

V is TRBV18 and J is TRBJ2-5; no reliable D call. Germline values: CDR1 KGHSH, CDR2 LQKENI. Trimming stripped 8 bases from V and 4 bases from J, with 14 bases between. The CDR3 covers 13 residues. The CDR3 coding sequence is TGTGCCAGCCAAAAGACGCAAGGAGAGACCCAGTACTTC. It yields the protein CASQKTQGETQYF.